Presented here are 18 T cell receptor beta chains from one specimen sequenced in a study of OX40 agonist ivuxolimab in advanced cancers. Produced via immunoSEQ multiplex PCR; TCRdb's table is partial and in-frame only. The top ten clones hold under 4.5% of a sample with over 60,000 clones, roughly 87% of them seen once. The sample consisted of CD4+ or CD8+ T cells sorted from blood, taken in a trial of the OX40 agonist ivuxolimab. The receptors were sampled from an adult with an advanced solid tumor such as melanoma, head and neck, liver or kidney cancer.

This chain joins TRBV7-2 and TRBJ2-7; 7 nucleotides match TRBD1. With V trimmed by 5 bases and J by 5 bases, 9 bases remained unmatched. Per the germline V gene, CDR1 is SGHTA and CDR2 is FQGNSA. The CDR3 is made up of 14 amino acids. The CDR3 here is CASSQRQGLDEQYF. The CDR3 DNA sequence: TGTGCCAGCAGCCAGCGACAGGGTCTAGACGAGCAGTACTTC. The full variable domain, with the rest looked up from reference TRBV7-2 and TRBJ2-7, is GAGVSQSPSNKVTEKGKDVELRCDPISGHTALYWYRQSLGQGLEFLIYFQGNSAPDKSGLPSDRFSAERTGGSVSTLTIQRTQQEDSAVYLCASSQRQGLDEQYFGPGTRLTVT.

The genes are TRBV19 and TRBJ2-1; D gene uncertain. The CDR3 consists of 12 residues. Per the germline V gene, CDR1 is LNHDA and CDR2 is SQIVND (reference sequence). Trimming left V 1 base short and J 6 bases short, with 4 bases between. CDR3 sequence reads: CASSIVGNEQFF. The DNA for the CDR3 is TGTGCCAGTAGTATAGTGGGCAATGAGCAGTTCTTC. Combining the CDR3 with reference TRBV19 and TRBJ2-1 gives the whole variable domain DGGITQSPKYLFRKEGQNVTLSCEQNLNHDAMYWYRQDPGQGLRLIYYSQIVNDFQKGDIAEGYSVSREKKESFPLTVTSAQKNPTAFYLCASSIVGNEQFFGPGTRLTVL.

V and J are TRBV7-2 and TRBJ2-7, with D tentatively TRBD2 (7 bases). The CDR3 sequence is 14 residues long. V was cut by 2 bases and J by 5 bases, with 13 bases left in between. Germline values: CDR1 SGHTA, CDR2 FQGNSA. The CDR3 protein is CASSLSGGGNEQYF. As DNA, the CDR3 is TGTGCCAGCAGCTTATCGGGGGGCGGGAACGAGCAGTACTTC.

With regard to this clone: The same CDR3 can be traced to other DNA sequences in this sample. The V gene is TRBV28, the J gene TRBJ1-1; weak D call: TRBD1 (6 bases). Per the germline V gene, CDR1 is MDHEN and CDR2 is SYDVKM. V was shortened by 3 bases and J by 1 base, with 12 bases between the two germline ends. The CDR3 is 15 residues long. The CDR3 DNA reads as TGTGCCAGCAGTTTGCCGAGGACAGCGAACACTGAAGCTTTCTTT. This gives the protein CASSLPRTANTEAFF. The full variable domain, its missing parts supplied by reference TRBV28 and TRBJ1-1, is DVKVTQSSRYLVKRTGEKVFLECVQDMDHENMFWYRQDPGLGLRLIYFSYDVKMKEKGDIPEGYSVSREKKERFSLILESASTNQTSMYLCASSLPRTANTEAFFGQGTRLTVV.

V is TRBV29-1 and J is TRBJ2-7; D possibly corresponds to TRBD2 (6 bases). The CDR3 consists of 16 residues. The V and J ends lost 4 bases and 7 bases respectively, with 26 bases between them. Germline V lookup: CDR1 SQVTM, CDR2 ANQGSEA. The CDR3 DNA reads TGCAGCGTTGGTGGGGTAAGGGGCAGCCCGGCGGGGGAGCAGTACTTC. As protein: CSVGGVRGSPAGEQYF.

The rearrangement uses TRBV20-1 and TRBJ1-1; D not certain. Deletions cut 0 bases from V and 3 bases from J, with 2 bases between. Germline V lookup: CDR1 DFQATT, CDR2 SNEGSKA (reference sequence). The CDR3 loop spans 11 amino acids. The CDR3 is CSARDYTEAFF. The DNA of the CDR3 is TGCAGTGCTAGAGATTACACTGAAGCTTTCTTT.

The genes are TRBV6-5 and TRBJ1-2, with a weak D call TRBD1 (5 bases). Trimming pared 0 bases from V and 8 bases from J, leaving 13 bases between. The CDR3 is 14 amino acids. Looked up from germline, CDR1 is MNHEY and CDR2 is SVGAGI. CDR3 in amino acids: CASSYSTVGEGYTF. DNA of the CDR3: TGTGCCAGCAGTTACTCGACTGTAGGGGAAGGCTACACCTTC.

The CDR3 sequence is CASSNPRQGANQPQHF. As DNA, the CDR3 is TGTGCCAGCAGCAATCCACGACAGGGGGCAAATCAGCCCCAGCATTTT. The chain combines TRBV21-1 with TRBJ1-5; the DNA was not used to check the table's D call, TRBD1. TRBV21-1 represents a pseudogene. The CDR3 has 16 amino acids.

V is TRBV6-5 and J is TRBJ2-4, with TRBD2 matching over 8 bases. Germline values: CDR1 MNHEY, CDR2 SVGAGI. CDR3 length equals 15 residues. Trimming cost V 2 bases and J 3 bases; bases outside gene matches: 3. CDR3 nucleotides: TGTGCCAGCAGTTACAGCGGGAGTGGCAAAAACATTCAGTACTTC. Amino acid sequence: CASSYSGSGKNIQYF.

This sequence joins TRBV29-1 and TRBJ1-1, with 7 positions matching TRBD1. Germline-derived CDR1 and CDR2 are SQVTM and ANQGSEA. V trimming: 4 bases; J trimming: 5 bases; junction bases outside the gene matches: 7. This CDR3 region has 13 residues. The CDR3 reads CSVGRGQQTEAFF. DNA for the CDR3: TGCAGCGTTGGGCGGGGACAGCAAACTGAAGCTTTCTTT.

The chain couples TRBV7-9 to TRBJ1-5; D unresolved. Germline assignment: CDR1 SEHNR and CDR2 FQNEAQ (reference sequence). The CDR3 loop spans 15 amino acids. V dropped 2 bases and J dropped 4 bases, with 12 bases sitting between them. CDR3 coding DNA: TGTGCCAGCAGCTTATCCTCGGACGGAAATCAGCCCCAGCATTTT. Its translation: CASSLSSDGNQPQHF.

J is TRBJ2-7 and V is TRBV5-1; D unresolved. The V and J ends lost 0 bases and 5 bases respectively, with 9 bases between them. This CDR3 has 13 amino acids. Germline V gene lookup returns CDR1 SGHRS and CDR2 YFSETQ. The CDR3 DNA is TGCGCCAGCAGCTTGGTTCCTGGGGACGAGCAGTACTTC. Protein sequence: CASSLVPGDEQYF.

The chain is built from TRBV19 and TRBJ2-7; TRBD1 agrees at 7 bases. The junction had 6 bases not matched to a gene; V was cut back by 5 bases and J by 2 bases. The germline gives CDR1 LNHDA, CDR2 SQIVND (reference sequence). CDR3 length: 14 amino acids. The CDR3 sequence: CASSANRGTYEQYF. The CDR3 DNA sequence: TGTGCCAGTAGTGCTAACAGGGGAACCTACGAGCAGTACTTC.

This chain links TRBV27 with TRBJ1-2; D might be TRBD1 (6 bases). V was shortened by 5 bases and J by 0 bases, with 16 bases between the two germline ends. Germline assignment: CDR1 MNHEY and CDR2 SMNVEV (reference sequence). The CDR3 runs to 16 residues. CDR3 loop: CASSPRGGAANYGYTF. CDR3 nucleotides: TGTGCCAGCAGTCCCCGAGGGGGGGCGGCTAACTATGGCTACACCTTC.

The chain uses TRBV30 and TRBJ2-5, with 7 bases matching TRBD1. Germline CDR1 is GTSNPN and CDR2 is SVGIG (reference sequence). This CDR3 spans 12 amino acids. Germline trimming cut 5 bases from V and 1 base from J; bases unmatched to any gene: 1. The CDR3 region is CAWGQAQETQYF. CDR3 nucleotide sequence: TGTGCCTGGGGACAGGCCCAAGAGACCCAGTACTTC.

The rearrangement uses TRBV6-5 and TRBJ2-3; 9 bases are a match to TRBD1. The trim removed 7 bases at V and 2 bases at J, leaving 4 bases unmatched. There are 14 residues in the CDR3. Germline V gene data show CDR1 as MNHEY and CDR2 as SVGAGI. The CDR3 DNA is TGTGCCAGCAAACAGGGGGCGGACACAGATACGCAGTATTTT. Protein: CASKQGADTDTQYF.

The chain is built from TRBV4-1 and TRBJ2-1; 8 positions match TRBD2. Germline CDR1 and CDR2: MGHRA and YSYEKL. J gave up 0 bases and V 0 bases, and 10 bases lay outside the gene matches. The CDR3 runs 19 residues. The DNA of the CDR3 is TGCGCCAGCAGCCAAGACCTCTTTGGACTAGCTCACTCCTACAATGAGCAGTTCTTC. Translation gives CASSQDLFGLAHSYNEQFF.

The V gene is TRBV11-2, the J gene TRBJ2-7; perhaps TRBD2 as D (6 bases). Between the trimmed V and J ends, which lost 1 base and 4 bases, there was a span of 14 bases. This CDR3 region has 15 residues. The germline V gene encodes CDR1 SGHAT and CDR2 FQNNGV. Written as DNA, the CDR3 is TGTGCCAGCAGCTTAGTAGCAGGAGGACTATACGAGCAGTACTTC. The encoded protein is CASSLVAGGLYEQYF.